Listed below are T cell receptor beta chains from one sample, sequenced in a study of regulatory T cells in long-lasting Graves disease. TCRdb re-called the multiplex PCR reads through MiXCR, storing one row per CDR3 protein. Of more than 350,000 distinct CDR3 sequences detected, over 20% appear once; the ten largest clones hold more than 13%. The material was peripheral blood mononuclear cells (PBMCs), obtained when the disease was refractory, from a patient treated with antithyroid drugs. The receptors were sampled from a female donor with Graves disease. The CDR3 runs from the conserved cysteine through the conserved F or W. The D gene is left open where the match is weak. Clone size appears in some rows only: once, few, many, or a class for an expanded clone.

v_call: TRBV11-1; d_call: NA; j_call: TRBJ1-3; clone_size: many; cdr3_aa: CASSSTSGNTIYF; cdr3_nt: TGTGCCAGCAGCTCGACGTCTGGAAACACCATATATTTT
v_call: TRBV19; d_call: TRBD1; j_call: TRBJ1-5; clone_size: NA; cdr3_aa: CASSTGTGNNQPQHF; cdr3_nt: TGTGCCAGTAGTACCGGGACAGGGAACAATCAGCCCCAGCATTTT
v_call: TRBV27; d_call: NA; j_call: TRBJ2-7; clone_size: many; cdr3_aa: CASSFSGAPSYEQYF; cdr3_nt: TGTGCCAGCAGTTTCTCAGGGGCTCCCTCCTACGAGCAGTACTTC
v_call: TRBV5-6; d_call: NA; j_call: TRBJ1-1; clone_size: few; cdr3_aa: CASSEGLPNTEAFF; cdr3_nt: TGTGCCAGCAGCGAGGGGCTGCCAAACACTGAAGCTTTCTTT
v_call: TRBV28; d_call: NA; j_call: TRBJ2-7; clone_size: many; cdr3_aa: CASSDESRYLQEQYF; cdr3_nt: TGTGCCAGCTCAGATGAGAGTAGGTACTTACAGGAGCAGTACTTC
v_call: TRBV3-1; d_call: TRBD2; j_call: TRBJ2-5; clone_size: NA; cdr3_aa: CASSQVRLAGWETQYF; cdr3_nt: TGTGCCAGCAGCCAAGTCCGGCTAGCGGGATGGGAGACCCAGTACTTC
v_call: TRBV18; d_call: NA; j_call: TRBJ2-1; clone_size: many; cdr3_aa: CASSPEVEQFF; cdr3_nt: TGTGCCAGCTCACCGGAGGTTGAGCAGTTCTTC
v_call: TRBV28; d_call: NA; j_call: TRBJ2-4; clone_size: many; cdr3_aa: CASSPRGAGKNIQYF; cdr3_nt: TGTGCCAGCAGCCCTCGGGGGGCCGGGAAAAACATTCAGTACTTC
v_call: TRBV12-3/TRBV12-4; d_call: TRBD1; j_call: TRBJ2-1; clone_size: few; cdr3_aa: CASGTALPLRNNEQFF; cdr3_nt: TGTGCCAGCGGGACAGCACTCCCCCTCCGAAACAATGAGCAGTTCTTC
v_call: TRBV7-2; d_call: NA; j_call: TRBJ2-7; clone_size: few; cdr3_aa: CASSSEWGPYEQYF; cdr3_nt: TGTGCCAGCAGCTCGGAGTGGGGGCCGTACGAGCAGTACTTC
v_call: TRBV2; d_call: NA; j_call: TRBJ2-7; clone_size: many; cdr3_aa: CASSEGGTNSYEQYF; cdr3_nt: TGTGCCAGCAGTGAAGGAGGGACCAACTCCTACGAGCAGTACTTC
v_call: TRBV5-1; d_call: NA; j_call: TRBJ2-5; clone_size: few; cdr3_aa: CASKDQEETQYF; cdr3_nt: TGCGCCAGCAAAGACCAGGAAGAGACCCAGTACTTC
v_call: TRBV4-2; d_call: NA; j_call: TRBJ2-7; clone_size: NA; cdr3_aa: CASSQEGAALVYEQYF; cdr3_nt: TGTGCCAGCAGCCAAGAAGGGGCCGCTTTGGTCTACGAGCAGTACTTC
v_call: TRBV10-3; d_call: NA; j_call: TRBJ2-3; clone_size: NA; cdr3_aa: CAISSTGHDTDTQYF; cdr3_nt: TGTGCCATCAGTTCGACAGGACATGACACAGATACGCAATATTTT
v_call: TRBV10-3; d_call: NA; j_call: TRBJ1-2; clone_size: many; cdr3_aa: CAISESGSNYGYTF; cdr3_nt: TGTGCCATCAGTGAGTCAGGCAGTAACTATGGCTACACCTTC
v_call: TRBV29-1; d_call: NA; j_call: TRBJ2-3; clone_size: NA; cdr3_aa: CSVVTSGTDTQYF; cdr3_nt: TGCAGCGTTGTTACATCGGGCACAGATACGCAGTATTTT
v_call: TRBV4-2; d_call: TRBD2; j_call: TRBJ2-7; clone_size: NA; cdr3_aa: CASSQATGTSGRGEQYF; cdr3_nt: TGTGCCAGCAGCCAAGCTACCGGGACTAGCGGGAGAGGGGAGCAGTACTTC
v_call: TRBV7-9; d_call: NA; j_call: TRBJ1-2; clone_size: many; cdr3_aa: CASSLSQSYGYTF; cdr3_nt: TGTGCCAGCAGCTTATCACAAAGCTATGGCTACACCTTC
v_call: TRBV27; d_call: NA; j_call: TRBJ2-1; clone_size: NA; cdr3_aa: CASTAGGNEQFF; cdr3_nt: TGTGCCAGCACCGCTGGGGGGAATGAGCAGTTCTTC
v_call: TRBV12-3/TRBV12-4; d_call: NA; j_call: TRBJ1-2; clone_size: many; cdr3_aa: CASSLGIAYGYTF; cdr3_nt: TGTGCCAGCAGTTTAGGGATTGCCTATGGCTACACCTTC
v_call: TRBV30; d_call: NA; j_call: TRBJ2-2; clone_size: NA; cdr3_aa: CAWRWDSGELFF; cdr3_nt: TGTGCCTGGAGGTGGGATAGCGGGGAGCTGTTTTTT
v_call: TRBV9; d_call: NA; j_call: TRBJ1-1; clone_size: once; cdr3_aa: CASSAPTGRNTEAFF; cdr3_nt: TGTGCCAGCAGCGCCCCCACCGGGAGGAACACTGAAGCTTTCTTT
v_call: TRBV6-5; d_call: NA; j_call: TRBJ1-1; clone_size: many; cdr3_aa: CASSYDRTEHAEAFF; cdr3_nt: TGTGCCAGCAGTTATGACAGGACTGAACACGCGGAAGCTTTCTTT
v_call: TRBV20-1; d_call: NA; j_call: TRBJ1-2; clone_size: few; cdr3_aa: CSARDMEGGYGYTF; cdr3_nt: TGCAGTGCTAGAGATATGGAGGGCGGCTATGGCTACACCTTC
v_call: TRBV3-1; d_call: NA; j_call: TRBJ2-7; clone_size: many; cdr3_aa: CASSQIGATSYEQYF; cdr3_nt: TGTGCCAGCAGCCAAATTGGGGCGACTTCCTACGAGCAGTACTTC